This entry features one T cell receptor (beta chain) sequence. The data originate from a study of cytomegalovirus exposure and HLA in healthy donors. Across the whole study: Falling in the Caucasian-associated ancestry cluster were about 83% of 398 genotyped donors.

Germline-derived CDR1 and CDR2 are SGHRS and YFSETQ. V lost 1 base and J lost 5; bases outside the gene matches: 14. There are 17 residues in the CDR3. Researchers ran the PCR with 60 Vbeta and 13 Jbeta primers. Libraries were prepared by immunoSEQ multiplex PCR; TCRdb keeps only in-frame clonotypes and omits some of them. The repertoire holds about 120,000 clones, with 74% as singletons. This sequence joins TRBV5-1 and TRBJ2-5; 7 bases fit TRBD2. Sample: PBMCs. This sequence was found in a man aged 40-49 years in good health and CMV-seropositive. CDR3 DNA sequence: TGCGCCAGCAGCTTGTACGCTTCTGGCGGGGGAGACGAGACCCAGTACTTC. Its translation: CASSLYASGGGDETQYF.